A selection of T cell receptor beta chains follows, all from one sample in a study of T cells in Graves' hyperthyroidism and ophthalmopathy. TCRdb fed the multiplex PCR reads into MiXCR, producing one record per CDR3 protein. The data show some 490,000 distinct CDR3 sequences, roughly 16% seen once. Material: blood. Source of these receptors: a woman in her twenties or thirties with Graves' ophthalmopathy. The CDR3 runs from the conserved cysteine through the conserved F or W.

>TRBJ2-7|TRBV11-1
CASSLAAGGYEQYF
>TRBJ2-2|TRBV19
CASSILRNTGELFF
>TRBJ2-5|TRBV7-2
CASRLWDRGKKETQYF
>TRBJ1-2|TRBV9
CASSVGGRAEGYTF
>TRBJ2-1|TRBV7-9
CASSLESTGEQFF
>TRBJ2-7|TRBV6-2/TRBV6-3
CASKLVLGVSEQYF
>TRBJ1-6|TRBV6-1
CASSYSDNSPLHF
>TRBJ2-1|TRBV28
CASIAAGWGNEQFF
>TRBJ2-5|TRBV5-5
CASSRDRALETQYF
>TRBJ2-1|TRBV19
CASSVAVTSPYNEQFF
>TRBJ2-1|TRBV28
CASSSIAGTDPAEQFF
>TRBJ2-1|TRBV28
CASSPYYSGGDEQFF
>TRBJ2-3|TRBV5-1
CASSPAAGISTDTQYF
>TRBJ2-1|TRBV15
CATSIPLAGSNEQFF
>TRBJ2-7|TRBV28
CASTGVGEQYF
>TRBJ1-6|TRBV28
CASQPQTGNNSPLHF
>TRBJ1-1|TRBV18
CASSPGGILRNTEAFF
>TRBJ1-5|TRBV14
CASSQAGGNQPQHF
>TRBJ2-7|TRBV20-1
CSASKGLEYEQYF
>TRBJ1-2|TRBV15
CATSRGAGIYGYTF
>TRBJ2-3|TRBV27
CASSSYITGTGTTDTQYF
>TRBJ2-3|TRBV7-9
CASLLTSGRAGADTQYF
>TRBJ2-4|TRBV5-1
CASSLGSGIAKNIQYF
>TRBJ2-3|TRBV28
CASSLLIGEGTDTQYF
>TRBJ2-7|TRBV20-1
CSALLGTAYEQYF
>TRBJ2-2|TRBV7-3
CASSTRQGVDTGELFF
>TRBJ1-5|TRBV7-2
CASSPTGVDSNQPQHF
>TRBJ2-1|TRBV12-3/TRBV12-4
CASSLGPRVNEQFF
>TRBJ1-1|TRBV5-1
CASSRDVATEAFF
>TRBJ2-5|TRBV12-3/TRBV12-4
CASRPDQETQYF
>TRBJ2-2|TRBV7-3
CASSLQGGDGELFF
>TRBJ1-1|TRBV12-3/TRBV12-4
CASSPPKDTEAFF
>TRBJ2-1|TRBV7-2
CASSRGTGGHNEQFF
>TRBJ2-1|TRBV7-8
CASSLSPATYNEQFF
>TRBJ2-1|TRBV4-3
CASSQETTRSQFF
>TRBJ2-5|TRBV5-5
CASSHFIGQLQETQYF
>TRBJ2-5|TRBV9
CASSPSGTGGETQYF
>TRBJ2-1|TRBV5-1
CASSLEMQTFNEQFF
>TRBJ1-2|TRBV4-1
CASSQVSVGAGLGDTF
>TRBJ1-2|TRBV7-8
CASSSTTGSGYTF
>TRBJ2-3|TRBV20-1
CSAKEGPDTQYF
>TRBJ2-2|TRBV20-1
CSASGFIERSITGELFF
>TRBJ2-7|TRBV7-9
CASSLDRDLNEQYF
>TRBJ2-1|TRBV5-1
CASSLEPSGSHSYNEQFF
>TRBJ2-2|TRBV7-3
CASSPYTGELFF
>TRBJ2-3|TRBV20-1
CSALLAGFTDTQYF
>TRBJ1-2|TRBV28
CASTVRQANYGYTF
>TRBJ2-4|TRBV5-8
CASSLEGSKQYF
>TRBJ2-3|TRBV28
CASSSGQGRSTDTQYF
>TRBJ2-1|TRBV28
CASTRPGGIGDNEQFF
>TRBJ1-5|TRBV27
CASRIRGGNQPQHF
>TRBJ1-3|TRBV6-1
CASRDTGRENTIYF
>TRBJ1-1|TRBV7-2
CASSVEKNTGETFF
>TRBJ2-2|TRBV6-5
CASSYSYRGRLAGELFF
>TRBJ1-1|TRBV20-1
CSARAGGMNTEAFF
>TRBJ1-5|TRBV20-1
CSARRARNQPQHF
>TRBJ2-1|TRBV15
CATSRDMLDGSGNEQFF
>TRBJ2-7|TRBV27
CASSSRGQGPREQYF
>TRBJ1-5|TRBV28
CASRWTGANQPQHF